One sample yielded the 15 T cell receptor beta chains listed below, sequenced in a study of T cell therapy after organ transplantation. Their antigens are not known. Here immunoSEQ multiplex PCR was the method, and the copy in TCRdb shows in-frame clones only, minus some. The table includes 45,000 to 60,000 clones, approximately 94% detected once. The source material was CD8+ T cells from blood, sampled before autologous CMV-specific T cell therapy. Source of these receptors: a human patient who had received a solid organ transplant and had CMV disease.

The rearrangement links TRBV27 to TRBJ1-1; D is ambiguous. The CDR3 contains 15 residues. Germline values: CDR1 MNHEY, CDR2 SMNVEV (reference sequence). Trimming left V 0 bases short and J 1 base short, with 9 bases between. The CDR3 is CASSLSEEGNTEAFF. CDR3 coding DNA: TGTGCCAGCAGTTTATCGGAAGAAGGGAACACTGAAGCTTTCTTT.

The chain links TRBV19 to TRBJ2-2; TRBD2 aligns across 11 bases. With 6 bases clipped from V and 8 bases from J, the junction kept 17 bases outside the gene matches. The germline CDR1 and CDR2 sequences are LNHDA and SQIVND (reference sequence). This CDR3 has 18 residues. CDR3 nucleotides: TGTGCCAGTAGCCTGGAGACTAGCGGGAACTGGTTAGCGGGGGAGCTGTTTTTT. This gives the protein CASSLETSGNWLAGELFF.

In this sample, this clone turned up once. The CDR3 nucleotides are TGTGCCATCAGGGAATTGGAGCGGGACTACGAGCAGTACTTC. This gives the protein CAIRELERDYEQYF. The chain uses TRBV10-3 and TRBJ2-7; 7 bases fit TRBD2. The length of the CDR3 is 14 residues. Germline trimming cut 6 bases from V and 3 bases from J; bases unmatched to any gene: 8. Germline V lookup: CDR1 ENHRY, CDR2 SYGVKD.

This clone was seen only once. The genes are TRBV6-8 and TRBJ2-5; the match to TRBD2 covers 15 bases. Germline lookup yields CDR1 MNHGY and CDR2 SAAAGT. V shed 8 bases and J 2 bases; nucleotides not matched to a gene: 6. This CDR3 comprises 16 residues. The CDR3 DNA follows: TGTGCCAGCTACAATGGGACTAGCGGGGGGCAAGAGACCCAGTACTTC. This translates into CASYNGTSGGQETQYF.

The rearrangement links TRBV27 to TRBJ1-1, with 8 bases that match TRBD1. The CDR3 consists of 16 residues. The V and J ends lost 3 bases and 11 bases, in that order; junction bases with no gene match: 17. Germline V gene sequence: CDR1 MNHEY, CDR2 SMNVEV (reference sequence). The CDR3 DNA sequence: TGTGCCAGCAGTTTCTTACCGGGACAGGCTAACTCGAAGGCTTTCTTT. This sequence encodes CASSFLPGQANSKAFF.

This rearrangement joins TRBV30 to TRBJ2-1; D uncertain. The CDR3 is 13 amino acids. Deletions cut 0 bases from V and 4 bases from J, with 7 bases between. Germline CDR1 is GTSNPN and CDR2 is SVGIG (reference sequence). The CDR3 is CAWSVLGYNEQFF. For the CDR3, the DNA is TGTGCCTGGAGTGTACTGGGGTACAATGAGCAGTTCTTC.

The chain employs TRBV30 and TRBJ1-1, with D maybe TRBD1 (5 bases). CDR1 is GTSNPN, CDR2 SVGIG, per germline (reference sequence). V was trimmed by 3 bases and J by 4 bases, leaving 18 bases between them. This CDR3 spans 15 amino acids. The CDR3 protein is CAWRKTGGLGTEAFF. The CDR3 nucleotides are TGTGCCTGGAGAAAAACCGGGGGGTTGGGCACTGAAGCTTTCTTT.

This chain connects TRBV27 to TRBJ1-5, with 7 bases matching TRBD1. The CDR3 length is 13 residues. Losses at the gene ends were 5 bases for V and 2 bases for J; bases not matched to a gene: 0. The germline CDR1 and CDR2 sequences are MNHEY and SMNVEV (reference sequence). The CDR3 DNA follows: TGTGCCAGCAGTCAGGGGGGCAATCAGCCCCAGCATTTT. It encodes CASSQGGNQPQHF.

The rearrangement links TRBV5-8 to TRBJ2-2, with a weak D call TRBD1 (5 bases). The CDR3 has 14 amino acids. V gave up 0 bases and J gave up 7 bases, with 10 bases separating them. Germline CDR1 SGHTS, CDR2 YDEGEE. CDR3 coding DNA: TGTGCCAGCAGCTTGGTCAGGGAAGTCGGGGAGCTGTTTTTT. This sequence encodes CASSLVREVGELFF.

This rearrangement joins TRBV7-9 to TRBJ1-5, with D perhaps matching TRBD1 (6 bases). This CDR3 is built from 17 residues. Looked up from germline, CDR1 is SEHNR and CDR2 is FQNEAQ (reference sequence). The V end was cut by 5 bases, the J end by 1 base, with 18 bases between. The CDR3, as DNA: TGTGCCAGCAGCCTACTACAAGGGGGGGCAAGCAATCAGCCCCAGCATTTT. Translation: CASSLLQGGASNQPQHF.

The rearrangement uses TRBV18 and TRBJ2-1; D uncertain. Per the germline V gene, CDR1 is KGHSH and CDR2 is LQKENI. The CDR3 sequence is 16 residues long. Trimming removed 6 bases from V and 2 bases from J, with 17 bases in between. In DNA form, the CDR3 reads TGTGCCAGCTCTCCTTCACCAACGCCTGCCTACAATGAGCAGTTCTTC. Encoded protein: CASSPSPTPAYNEQFF.

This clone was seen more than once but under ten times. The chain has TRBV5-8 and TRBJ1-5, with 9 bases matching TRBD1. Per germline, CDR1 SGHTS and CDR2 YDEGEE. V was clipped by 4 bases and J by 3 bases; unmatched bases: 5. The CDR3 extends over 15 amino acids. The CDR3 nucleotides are TGTGCCAGCAGCACGGGACAGGGCCTCAATCAGCCCCAGCATTTT. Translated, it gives CASSTGQGLNQPQHF. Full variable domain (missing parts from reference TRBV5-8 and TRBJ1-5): EAGVTQSPTHLIKTRGQQATLRCSPISGHTSVYWYQQALGLGLQFLLWYDEGEERNRGNFPPRFSGRQFPNYSSELNVNALELEDSALYLCASSTGQGLNQPQHFGDGTRLSIL.

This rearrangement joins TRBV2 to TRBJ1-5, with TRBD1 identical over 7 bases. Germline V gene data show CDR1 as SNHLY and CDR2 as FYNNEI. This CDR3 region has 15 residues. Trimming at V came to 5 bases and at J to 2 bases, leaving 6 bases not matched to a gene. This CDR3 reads CASSRAGGGNQPQHF. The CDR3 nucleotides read TGTGCCAGCAGTCGGGCAGGGGGGGGCAATCAGCCCCAGCATTTT.

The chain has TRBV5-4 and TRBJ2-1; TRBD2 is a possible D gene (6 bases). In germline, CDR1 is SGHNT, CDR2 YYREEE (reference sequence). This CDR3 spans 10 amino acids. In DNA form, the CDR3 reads TGTGGCTGCGGGGACAATGAGCAGTTCTTC. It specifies CGCGDNEQFF.

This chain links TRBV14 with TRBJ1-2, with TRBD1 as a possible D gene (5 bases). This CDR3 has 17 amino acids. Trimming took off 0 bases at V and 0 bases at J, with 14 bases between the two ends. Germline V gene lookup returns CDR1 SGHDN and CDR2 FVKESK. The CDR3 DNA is TGTGCCAGCAGCCAAGATCCGCAGACAGAAGCTAACTATGGCTACACCTTC. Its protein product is CASSQDPQTEANYGYTF.